This T cell receptor delta chain was recovered during a study of gamma-delta chains in newborns, infants, children. Looking at the study overall: Innate gammadelta T cells reportedly expand polyclonally right after birth, driven by microbial exposure, per the title.

TCRdb used CATT to re-call clones from the reads. The sample lists around 8,000 delta-chain clones, 1.6% occurring once. This clone has only a few counts. At the DNA level, this CDR3 is encoded by other sequences in the same sample as well. V gave up 0 bases and J gave up 0 bases; unmatched junction bases: 35. Germline V lookup: CDR1 TSWWSYY, CDR2 QGS. This CDR3 comprises 28 residues. Material for sequencing was blood. The TCR comes from a child who was a newborn, infant or young child, either healthy, febrile or measles-vaccinated (not recorded which). This chain links TRDV1 with TRDJ1, with 12 bases fitting TRDD3. CDR3 protein: CALGELSCSSSILGDTHVLSQYTDKLIF. For the CDR3, the DNA is TGTGCTCTTGGGGAACTCTCCTGTTCTTCCTCGATACTGGGGGATACCCACGTTCTATCCCAGTACACCGATAAACTCATCTTT.